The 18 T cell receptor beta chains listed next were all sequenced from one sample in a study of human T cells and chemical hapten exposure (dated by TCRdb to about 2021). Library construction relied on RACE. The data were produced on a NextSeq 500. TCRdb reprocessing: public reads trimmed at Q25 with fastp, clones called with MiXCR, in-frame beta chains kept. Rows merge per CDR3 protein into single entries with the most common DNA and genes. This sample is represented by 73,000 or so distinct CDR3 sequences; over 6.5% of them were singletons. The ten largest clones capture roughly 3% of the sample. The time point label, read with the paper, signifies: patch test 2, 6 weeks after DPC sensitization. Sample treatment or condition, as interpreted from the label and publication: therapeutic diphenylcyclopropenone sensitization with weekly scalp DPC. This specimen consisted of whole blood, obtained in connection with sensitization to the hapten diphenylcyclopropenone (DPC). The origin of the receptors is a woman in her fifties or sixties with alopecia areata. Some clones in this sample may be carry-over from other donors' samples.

This CDR3 reads CASSVDRFRNSPLHF. Here the CDR3 DNA reads TGTGCCAGCAGCGTAGACAGGTTTCGTAATTCACCCCTCCACTTT. The rearrangement joins TRBV11-1 to TRBJ1-6, with D perhaps matching TRBD1 (6 bases). The CDR3 length is 15 residues. Germline V CDR1 and CDR2: SGHAT, FQDESV (reference sequence). Between the trimmed V and J ends, which lost 5 bases and 6 bases, there was a span of 14 bases.

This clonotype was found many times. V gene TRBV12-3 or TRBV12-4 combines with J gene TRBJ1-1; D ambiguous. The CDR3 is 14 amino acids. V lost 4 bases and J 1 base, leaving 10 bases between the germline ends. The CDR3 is CASSSPQENTEAFF. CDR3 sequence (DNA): TGTGCCAGCAGTTCCCCTCAGGAGAACACTGAAGCTTTCTTT.

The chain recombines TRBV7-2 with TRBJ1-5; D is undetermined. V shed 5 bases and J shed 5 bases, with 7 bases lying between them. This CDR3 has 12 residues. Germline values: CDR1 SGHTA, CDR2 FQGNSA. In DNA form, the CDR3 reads TGTGCCAGCAGCCCAAGGGATCAGCCCCAGCATTTT. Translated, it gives CASSPRDQPQHF. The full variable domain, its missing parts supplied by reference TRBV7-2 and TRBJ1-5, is GAGVSQSPSNKVTEKGKDVELRCDPISGHTALYWYRQSLGQGLEFLIYFQGNSAPDKSGLPSDRFSAERTGGSVSTLTIQRTQQEDSAVYLCASSPRDQPQHFGDGTRLSIL.

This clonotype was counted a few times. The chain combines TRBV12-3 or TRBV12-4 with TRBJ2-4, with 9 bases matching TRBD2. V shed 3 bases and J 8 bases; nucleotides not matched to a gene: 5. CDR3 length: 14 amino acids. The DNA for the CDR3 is TGTGCCAGCAGTTTTGGAGGCGGGGGGGACATTCAGTACTTC. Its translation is CASSFGGGGDIQYF.

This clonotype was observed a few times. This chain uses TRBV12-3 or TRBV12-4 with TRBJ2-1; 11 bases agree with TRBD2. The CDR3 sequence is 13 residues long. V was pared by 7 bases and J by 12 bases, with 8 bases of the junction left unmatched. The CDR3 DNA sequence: TGTGCCAGCAAGGGGTCCCTAGCGGGGGGGCAGTTCTTC. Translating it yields CASKGSLAGGQFF.

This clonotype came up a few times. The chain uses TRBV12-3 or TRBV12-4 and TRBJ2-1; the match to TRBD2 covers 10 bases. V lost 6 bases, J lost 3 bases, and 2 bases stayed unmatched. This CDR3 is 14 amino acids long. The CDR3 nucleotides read TGTGCCAGCAGAGGACTAGCGGTCTACAATGAGCAGTTCTTC. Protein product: CASRGLAVYNEQFF.

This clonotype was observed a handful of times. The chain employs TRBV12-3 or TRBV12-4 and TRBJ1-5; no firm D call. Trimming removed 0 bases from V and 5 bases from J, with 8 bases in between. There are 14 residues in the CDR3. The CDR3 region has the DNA TGTGCCAGCAGTTTAGCGCAAGTCGATCAGCCCCAGCATTTT. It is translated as CASSLAQVDQPQHF.

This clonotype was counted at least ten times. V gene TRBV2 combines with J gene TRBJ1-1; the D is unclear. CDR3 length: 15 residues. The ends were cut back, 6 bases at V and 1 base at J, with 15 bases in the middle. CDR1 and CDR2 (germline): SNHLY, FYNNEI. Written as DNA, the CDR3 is TGTGCCAGCAGCGTTACAGCGGGCCAGAACACTGAAGCTTTCTTT. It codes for CASSVTAGQNTEAFF.

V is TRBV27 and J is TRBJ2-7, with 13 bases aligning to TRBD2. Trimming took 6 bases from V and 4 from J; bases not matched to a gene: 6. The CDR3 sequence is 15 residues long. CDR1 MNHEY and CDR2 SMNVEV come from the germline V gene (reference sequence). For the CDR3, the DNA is TGTGCCAGCAGACCGCCGACTAGCGGGAGGTACGAGCAGTACTTC. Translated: CASRPPTSGRYEQYF.

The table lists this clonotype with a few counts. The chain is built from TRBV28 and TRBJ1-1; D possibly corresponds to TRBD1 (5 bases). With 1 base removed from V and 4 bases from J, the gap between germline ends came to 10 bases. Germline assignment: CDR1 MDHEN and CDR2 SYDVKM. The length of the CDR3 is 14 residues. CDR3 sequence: CASSLFGAGTEAFF. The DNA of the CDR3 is TGTGCCAGCAGTTTATTTGGGGCGGGCACTGAAGCTTTCTTT.

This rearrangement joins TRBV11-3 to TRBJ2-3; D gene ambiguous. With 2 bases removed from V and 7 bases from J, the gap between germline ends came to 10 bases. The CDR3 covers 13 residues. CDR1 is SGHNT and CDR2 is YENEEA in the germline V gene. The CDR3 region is CASSLPPAHTQYF. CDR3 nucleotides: TGTGCCAGCAGCTTACCCCCAGCCCATACGCAGTATTTT.

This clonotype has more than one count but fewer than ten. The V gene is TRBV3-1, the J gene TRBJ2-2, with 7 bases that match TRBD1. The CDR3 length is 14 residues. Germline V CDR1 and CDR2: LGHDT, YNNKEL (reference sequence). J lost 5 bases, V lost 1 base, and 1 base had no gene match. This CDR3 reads CASSQVRGTGELFF. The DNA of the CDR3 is TGTGCCAGCAGCCAAGTCAGGGGGACCGGGGAGCTGTTTTTT.

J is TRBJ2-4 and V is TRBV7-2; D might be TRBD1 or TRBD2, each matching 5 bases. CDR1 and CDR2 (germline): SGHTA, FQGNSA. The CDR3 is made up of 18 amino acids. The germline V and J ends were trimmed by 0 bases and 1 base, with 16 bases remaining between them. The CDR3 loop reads CASSLAPTGPVAKNIQYF. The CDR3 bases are TGTGCCAGCAGCTTAGCGCCGACGGGACCCGTGGCCAAAAACATTCAGTACTTC.

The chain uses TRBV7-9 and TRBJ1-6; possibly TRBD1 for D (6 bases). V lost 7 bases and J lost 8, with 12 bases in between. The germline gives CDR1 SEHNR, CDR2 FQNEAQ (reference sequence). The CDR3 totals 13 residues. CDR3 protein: CASTWAGDSPLHF. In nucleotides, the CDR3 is TGTGCCAGCACCTGGGCAGGGGATTCACCCCTCCACTTT.

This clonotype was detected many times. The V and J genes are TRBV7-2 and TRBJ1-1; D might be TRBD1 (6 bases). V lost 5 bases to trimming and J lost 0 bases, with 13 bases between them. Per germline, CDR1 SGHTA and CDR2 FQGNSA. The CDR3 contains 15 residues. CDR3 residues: CASSPQSGVNTEAFF. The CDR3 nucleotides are TGTGCCAGCAGCCCCCAGTCAGGGGTGAACACTGAAGCTTTCTTT.

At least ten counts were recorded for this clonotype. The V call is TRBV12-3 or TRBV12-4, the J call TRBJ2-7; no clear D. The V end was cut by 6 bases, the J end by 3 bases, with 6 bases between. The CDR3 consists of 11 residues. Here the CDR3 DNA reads TGTGCCAGCAGCCTTGGCTACGAGCAGTACTTC. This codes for CASSLGYEQYF.

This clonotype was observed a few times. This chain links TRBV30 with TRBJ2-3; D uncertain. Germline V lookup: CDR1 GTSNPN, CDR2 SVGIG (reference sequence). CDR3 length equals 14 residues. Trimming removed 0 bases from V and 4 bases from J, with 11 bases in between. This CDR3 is CAWSVHRGADTQYF. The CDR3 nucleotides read TGTGCCTGGAGTGTACATCGAGGTGCAGATACGCAGTATTTT.

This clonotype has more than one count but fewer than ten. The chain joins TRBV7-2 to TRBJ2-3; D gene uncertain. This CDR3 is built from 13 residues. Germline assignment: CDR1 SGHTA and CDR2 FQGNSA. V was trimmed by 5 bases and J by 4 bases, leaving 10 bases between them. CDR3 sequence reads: CASSVQVADTQYF. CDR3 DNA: TGTGCCAGCAGCGTCCAAGTCGCAGATACGCAGTATTTT.